These 29 T cell receptor beta chains were all obtained from the same sample, sequenced in a study of shared clonotypes between healthy human individuals. Naive CD8 populations comprised CD45RO-negative cells positively selected for CCR7, excluding terminally differentiated effector memory CD45RA+ cells. TCRdb keeps only in-frame clones here, not all; method: immunoSEQ multiplex PCR. In the table there are some 2,100,000 clones, approximately 94% of which are singletons. The sequencing input was naive CD8+ T cells from PBMCs. These receptors came from a man younger than 35 in good health. Some clones in this sample may be carry-over from other donors' samples.

This clone was observed once. The sample contains more than one DNA sequence encoding this CDR3. J is TRBJ2-1 and V is TRBV29-1; D not resolved. V lost 3 bases to trimming and J lost 4 bases, with 7 bases between them. There are 12 residues in the CDR3. Germline CDR1 SQVTM, CDR2 ANQGSEA. For the CDR3, the DNA is TGCAGCGTTGAGGTGACTTACAATGAGCAGTTCTTC. Amino acid sequence: CSVEVTYNEQFF.

This clone has only one observation. The chain has TRBV27 and TRBJ1-5; no reliable D call. In germline, CDR1 is MNHEY, CDR2 SMNVEV (reference sequence). This CDR3 region has 10 residues. V was shortened by 6 bases and J by 6 bases, with 3 bases between the two germline ends. DNA for the CDR3: TGTGCCAGCAGGGGTCAGCCCCAGCATTTT. This gives the protein CASRGQPQHF.

This sequence joins TRBV4-1 and TRBJ1-5; D possibly corresponds to TRBD1 (6 bases). Trimming removed 2 bases at V and 3 bases at J, with 14 bases between. CDR1 is MGHRA, CDR2 YSYEKL, per germline. This CDR3 has 16 amino acids. For the CDR3, the DNA is TGCGCCAGCAGCCAACACCACAGGGAACTCAATCAGCCCCAGCATTTT. It translates to CASSQHHRELNQPQHF.

The V gene is TRBV9, the J gene TRBJ2-7, with D perhaps given as TRBD1 or TRBD2 (5 bases each). The germline V gene has CDR1 SGDLS and CDR2 YYNGEE. The CDR3 is 14 residues long. Deletions cut 0 bases from V and 7 bases from J, with 14 bases between. In DNA, the CDR3 is TGTGCCAGCAGCGTAGGAGGGGATTCGGGTGAGCAGTACTTC. Its protein is CASSVGGDSGEQYF.

V and J are TRBV4-1 and TRBJ2-1, with 9 bases fitting TRBD2. V shed 8 bases, J shed 8 bases, and the junction held 16 bases outside the gene matches. Germline-derived CDR1 and CDR2 are MGHRA and YSYEKL. The CDR3 is made up of 16 amino acids. CDR3: CASAHREGLAGDEQFF. In DNA, the CDR3 is TGCGCCAGCGCTCATAGGGAGGGACTAGCTGGAGATGAGCAGTTCTTC.

There are a few counts of this clone. The chain links TRBV28 to TRBJ1-1, with TRBD1 matching over 7 bases. V lost 5 bases and J lost 4; bases outside the gene matches: 4. The CDR3 is made up of 13 amino acids. Germline assignment: CDR1 MDHEN and CDR2 SYDVKM. CDR3 DNA: TGTGCCAGCAGTCCTGGGACAGTCACTGAAGCTTTCTTT. Translation gives CASSPGTVTEAFF.

The rearrangement uses TRBV28 and TRBJ1-5; unclear D gene. The germline V gene encodes CDR1 MDHEN and CDR2 SYDVKM. The CDR3 runs 13 residues. Trimming removed 2 bases at V and 3 bases at J, with 5 bases between. The CDR3 region is CASSLRFNQPQHF. The DNA for the CDR3 is TGTGCCAGCAGTTTAAGGTTCAATCAGCCCCAGCATTTT. Together with reference TRBV28 and TRBJ1-5, the CDR3 gives the full variable domain: DVKVTQSSRYLVKRTGEKVFLECVQDMDHENMFWYRQDPGLGLRLIYFSYDVKMKEKGDIPEGYSVSREKKERFSLILESASTNQTSMYLCASSLRFNQPQHFGDGTRLSIL.

The chain has TRBV5-5 and TRBJ2-2; D is unclear. Per germline, CDR1 SGHKS and CDR2 YYEKEE (reference sequence). The CDR3 length is 14 residues. V was cut by 0 bases and J by 7 bases, with 10 bases left in between. This chain's CDR3 is CASSLALSLGELFF. The CDR3 DNA sequence: TGTGCCAGCAGCTTGGCCCTCAGTCTCGGGGAGCTGTTTTTT.

The chain employs TRBV5-1 and TRBJ2-2; D tentatively fits TRBD1 or TRBD2 (7 bases each). With 4 bases removed from V and 6 bases from J, the gap between germline ends came to 19 bases. Germline values: CDR1 SGHRS, CDR2 YFSETQ. This CDR3 region has 16 residues. CDR3 in DNA: TGCGCCAGCAGCCTCCGGGACAGCGGGATCCCCGGGGAGCTGTTTTTT. Protein: CASSLRDSGIPGELFF.

With respect to this clone: The same CDR3 also results from other DNA sequences found in this sample. The chain couples TRBV6-5 to TRBJ1-1; D gene ambiguous. CDR3 length: 13 residues. Trimming shortened V by 2 bases and J by 2 bases, and 6 bases separated the two germline ends. Per germline, CDR1 MNHEY and CDR2 SVGAGI. The CDR3 DNA follows: TGTGCCAGCAGTTACACGGTAAACACTGAAGCTTTCTTT. Amino acids: CASSYTVNTEAFF.

This clone was counted only a few times. The V gene is TRBV27, the J gene TRBJ1-1, with TRBD1 matching over 8 bases. The V and J ends lost 6 bases and 5 bases, in that order; junction bases with no gene match: 8. Per germline, CDR1 MNHEY and CDR2 SMNVEV (reference sequence). The CDR3 spans 14 residues. CDR3 bases: TGTGCCAGCAGCCCAGGGGGCGGGGGTACTGAAGCTTTCTTT. Protein sequence: CASSPGGGGTEAFF.

The chain recombines TRBV5-3 with TRBJ1-2; no clear D. TRBV5-3 is identified as an open reading frame with a role that is uncertain. The CDR3 sequence is 14 residues long. The V end lost 8 bases, the J end lost 4 bases, and 18 bases lay between the germline ends. In DNA, the CDR3 is TGTGCCAGCAGCGCCGGGTCCGCGTCCTATGGCTACACCTTC. Protein sequence: CASSAGSASYGYTF.

The V and J genes are TRBV2 and TRBJ2-7, with D possibly being TRBD1 (5 bases). Between the trimmed V and J ends, which lost 6 bases and 2 bases, there was a span of 11 bases. The CDR3 length is 13 residues. Per the germline V gene, CDR1 is SNHLY and CDR2 is FYNNEI. The CDR3 spells CASRVGAPYEQYF. CDR3 coding DNA: TGTGCCAGCAGGGTAGGGGCCCCCTACGAGCAGTACTTC.

This chain links TRBV6-1 with TRBJ2-7; no clear D. CDR1 and CDR2 from the germline V gene are MNHNS and SASEGT. The CDR3 length is 14 residues. The germline V and J ends were trimmed by 2 bases and 4 bases, with 12 bases remaining between them. DNA of the CDR3: TGTGCCAGCAGTGAACTTGCGCCGGAATACGAGCAGTACTTC. The encoded protein is CASSELAPEYEQYF.

The V gene is TRBV30, the J gene TRBJ1-1, with 7 bases fitting TRBD1. Germline CDR1 reads GTSNPN; CDR2 reads SVGIG (reference sequence). Losses at the gene ends were 4 bases for V and 2 bases for J; bases not matched to a gene: 10. The CDR3 runs to 15 residues. CDR3 residues: CAWKASGGINTEAFF. As DNA, the CDR3 is TGTGCCTGGAAGGCCTCAGGGGGGATCAACACTGAAGCTTTCTTT.

The chain recombines TRBV4-3 with TRBJ2-1; a possible D gene is TRBD1 (5 bases). The V and J ends lost 0 bases and 8 bases respectively, with 23 bases between them. Germline assignment: CDR1 LGHNA and CDR2 YSLEER. The CDR3 extends over 18 amino acids. CDR3 residues: CASSQDLQTANNWYEQFF. The CDR3 coding sequence is TGCGCCAGCAGCCAAGATCTCCAGACAGCCAATAATTGGTATGAGCAGTTCTTC.

The chain links TRBV7-9 to TRBJ2-1, with TRBD1 matching 9 bases. The J segment lost 14 bases and the V segment lost 4 bases, leaving 6 bases of the junction unmatched. The germline CDR1 and CDR2 sequences are SEHNR and FQNEAQ (reference sequence). The CDR3 covers 12 residues. CDR3 in amino acids: CASSSGTGIEFF. DNA for the CDR3: TGTGCCAGCAGCTCCGGGACAGGGATCGAGTTCTTC.

The chain joins TRBV5-6 to TRBJ1-3; the match to TRBD1 covers 10 bases. Germline values: CDR1 SGHDT, CDR2 YYEEEE. V lost 4 bases and J lost 6; bases outside the gene matches: 4. The CDR3 length is 14 residues. CDR3 bases: TGTGCCAGCAGCACCGGGACAGGGGTAAACACCATATATTTT. Translating it yields CASSTGTGVNTIYF.

The V and J genes are TRBV12-2 and TRBJ2-6; TRBD1, the table's D call, lacks a check against the DNA. TRBV12-2 is classified as a pseudogene. The CDR3 is 17 amino acids. The CDR3 DNA reads TGTGCAAGTCGCTTTTTGGGCCGCTATGCGGGGGCCAACGTCCTGACTTTC. Translation: CASRFLGRYAGANVLTF.

Only one count was recorded for this clone. V is TRBV6-5 and J is TRBJ2-7, with TRBD2 as a possible D gene (5 bases). Germline lookup yields CDR1 MNHEY and CDR2 SVGAGI. Trimming stripped 8 bases from V and 5 bases from J, with 10 bases between. The CDR3 covers 11 residues. The CDR3 here is CASGWGDEQYF. In DNA, the CDR3 is TGTGCCAGCGGGTGGGGAGACGAGCAGTACTTC.

The gene calls are TRBV7-9 and TRBJ2-1; D uncertain. Germline CDR1 and CDR2: SEHNR and FQNEAQ (reference sequence). The CDR3 contains 11 residues. V lost 2 bases, J lost 9 bases, and 5 bases lay in between. CDR3 protein: CASSLQGEQFF. The CDR3 coding sequence is TGTGCCAGCAGCTTACAAGGTGAGCAGTTCTTC.

As DNA, the CDR3 is TGTGCCAGCAGCTTGTCTTACCAGACTAGCGGTGTCCGGAATGAGCAGTTCTTC. This encodes CASSLSYQTSGVRNEQFF. The chain recombines TRBV7-8 with TRBJ2-1; 9 bases match TRBD2. V gave up 3 bases and J gave up 7 bases; unmatched junction bases: 16. Per the germline V gene, CDR1 is SGHVS and CDR2 is FQNEAQ. The CDR3 contains 18 residues.

J is TRBJ1-2 and V is TRBV6-5; D is ambiguous. Per the germline V gene, CDR1 is MNHEY and CDR2 is SVGAGI. This CDR3 region has 15 residues. The germline V and J ends were trimmed by 0 bases and 8 bases, with 16 bases remaining between them. CDR3 in DNA: TGTGCCAGCAGTTACTCGAGTGGTACTCTTCGGGGCTACACCTTC. Its protein product is CASSYSSGTLRGYTF.

The chain uses TRBV4-2 and TRBJ1-1, with TRBD1 as a possible D gene (5 bases). Between the trimmed V and J ends, which lost 4 bases and 3 bases, there was a span of 12 bases. This CDR3 has 14 residues. Germline V gene data show CDR1 as LGHNA and CDR2 as YNFKEQ. CDR3 coding DNA: TGTGCCAGCAGCCCCCTCGGACACGACACTGAAGCTTTCTTT. Translating it yields CASSPLGHDTEAFF.

The chain links TRBV27 to TRBJ2-7; 9 bases agree with TRBD2. Germline CDR1 MNHEY, CDR2 SMNVEV (reference sequence). Trimming removed 3 bases from V and 2 bases from J; junction bases left unmatched: 5. The CDR3 is made up of 15 amino acids. CDR3 DNA sequence: TGTGCCAGCAGTTTCGACGCTAGCGGGGCCTACGAGCAGTACTTC. Translation gives CASSFDASGAYEQYF.

V and J are TRBV2 and TRBJ2-7; TRBD1 is a possible D gene (5 bases). The CDR3 sequence is 16 residues long. Germline V lookup: CDR1 SNHLY, CDR2 FYNNEI. Deletions cut 1 base from V and 5 bases from J, with 18 bases between. The CDR3 region has the DNA TGTGCCAGCAGTGAAGAGCTCAGGGCCCCTGGGGACGAGCAGTACTTC. It encodes CASSEELRAPGDEQYF.

The CDR3 DNA sequence: TGTGCCAGCAGTGACCCTGAGGAGGTGGAGGGGATGAGGGAGACCCAGTACTTC. The encoded protein is CASSDPEEVEGMRETQYF. This chain links TRBV25-1 with TRBJ2-5, with D perhaps matching TRBD2 (6 bases). This CDR3 has 18 amino acids. V was cut by 3 bases and J by 5 bases, with 25 bases left in between. Germline V gene sequence: CDR1 MGHDK, CDR2 SYGVNS. Full variable domain (missing parts from reference TRBV25-1 and TRBJ2-5): EADIYQTPRYLVIGTGKKITLECSQTMGHDKMYWYQQDPGMELHLIHYSYGVNSTEKGDLSSESTVSRIRTEHFPLTLESARPSHTSQYLCASSDPEEVEGMRETQYFGPGTRLLVL.

The chain employs TRBV4-3 and TRBJ2-1; D is possibly TRBD1 (7 bases). Germline V lookup: CDR1 LGHNA, CDR2 YSLEER. Trimming stripped 0 bases from V and 4 bases from J, with 16 bases between. The CDR3 length is 17 residues. The CDR3, as DNA: TGCGCCAGCAGCCAAGAAAGGGCAGGGGGGATGTACAATGAGCAGTTCTTC. Residues: CASSQERAGGMYNEQFF.

With regard to this clone: The junction shows a germline mismatch at one end, possibly a read error. V usage is TRBV25-1 and J usage is TRBJ1-2; 7 positions match TRBD1. The germline gives CDR1 MGHDK, CDR2 SYGVNS. The CDR3 is made up of 14 amino acids. This chain's CDR3 is CAGSPTGTDYGYTF. The DNA of the CDR3 is TGTGCCGGCAGCCCAACCGGGACAGACTATGGCTACACCTTC.